The 14 T cell receptor beta chains reported below all come from one sample, sequenced in a study of blood T cell repertoires in COVID-19. Only in-frame clones appear in the TCRdb table, and some are missing; sequencing was by immunoSEQ multiplex PCR. The sample includes 100,000 to 150,000 clones, roughly 85% of them seen just once. Specimen: peripheral blood. These receptors were collected from a human donor in a cohort sampled during active COVID-19.

This rearrangement joins TRBV3-1 (or the pseudogene TRBV3-2) to TRBJ2-7, with a tentative D call TRBD1 (5 bases). Germline CDR1 reads LGHDT; CDR2 reads YNNKEL (reference sequence). The CDR3 spans 15 residues. Deletions cut 5 bases from V and 2 bases from J, with 16 bases between. In DNA form, the CDR3 reads TGTGCCAGCAGCGCAGTTCGGCAGGGTCCCTACGAGCAGTACTTC. Protein product: CASSAVRQGPYEQYF.

For this clone: A junction boundary mismatches the germline segment, possibly from a read error. The chain is built from TRBV3-1 (or the pseudogene TRBV3-2) and TRBJ2-7, with no clear D. From germline, CDR1 is LGHDT and CDR2 YNNKEL (reference sequence). The CDR3 runs 14 residues. The CDR3 reads CASSQDSLSYEQYF. CDR3 bases: TGTGCCAGCAGTCAAGATTCACTGTCGTACGAGCAGTACTTC.

This clone has just a few counts. The V call is TRBV7-8, the J call TRBJ1-1; 12 nucleotides agree with TRBD1. The ends lost 3 bases at V and 1 base at J; junction bases unmatched: 6. Looked up from germline, CDR1 is SGHVS and CDR2 is FQNEAQ. This CDR3 comprises 17 residues. The CDR3 spells CASSFGTGGEGNTEAFF. The DNA for the CDR3 is TGTGCCAGCAGCTTCGGGACAGGGGGCGAGGGGAACACTGAAGCTTTCTTT.

J is TRBJ2-1 and V is TRBV28; no clear D gene. The ends were cut back, 2 bases at V and 7 bases at J, with 9 bases in the middle. This CDR3 comprises 13 residues. CDR1 and CDR2 from the germline V gene are MDHEN and SYDVKM. This chain's CDR3 is CASSLGQANEQFF. CDR3 DNA: TGTGCCAGCAGTTTAGGCCAGGCAAATGAGCAGTTCTTC.

This chain uses TRBV9 with TRBJ2-1, with TRBD1 identical over 9 bases. The CDR3 runs 16 residues. V shed 0 bases, J shed 7 bases, and the junction held 8 bases outside the gene matches. Germline V lookup: CDR1 SGDLS, CDR2 YYNGEE. The CDR3 bases are TGTGCCAGCAGCGTAGATCTAACAGGGGGCCTAAATGAGCAGTTCTTC. Residues: CASSVDLTGGLNEQFF.

Many counts were recorded for this clone. The V call is TRBV7-9, the J call TRBJ2-7; D unresolved. Trimming stripped 6 bases from V and 0 bases from J, with 15 bases between. CDR3 size: 15 residues. The germline gives CDR1 SEHNR, CDR2 FQNEAQ (reference sequence). CDR3 nucleotide sequence: TGTGCCAGCAGTGCGACTCGCGGAAACTCCTACGAGCAGTACTTC. This codes for CASSATRGNSYEQYF.

V gene TRBV5-5 combines with J gene TRBJ1-1; D is uncertain. The length of the CDR3 is 13 residues. The V end lost 1 base, the J end lost 1 base, and 5 bases lay between the germline ends. Germline V lookup: CDR1 SGHKS, CDR2 YYEKEE (reference sequence). CDR3 bases: TGTGCCAGCAGCTTGTTCGGGAACACTGAAGCTTTCTTT. It encodes CASSLFGNTEAFF.

This chain uses TRBV30 with TRBJ2-2; D is uncertain. The CDR3 runs to 14 residues. Germline V CDR1 and CDR2: GTSNPN, SVGIG (reference sequence). V was pared by 3 bases and J by 0 bases, with 8 bases between. Here the CDR3 reads CAWRGVANTGELFF. DNA for the CDR3: TGTGCCTGGAGAGGAGTGGCGAACACCGGGGAGCTGTTTTTT.

The V gene is TRBV27, the J gene TRBJ1-1, with D hard to call. The V gene's germline CDR1 is MNHEY and CDR2 SMNVEV (reference sequence). The CDR3 consists of 14 residues. Trimming shortened V by 4 bases and J by 1 base, and 10 bases separated the two germline ends. The CDR3 bases are TGTGCCAGCAGTTCCCGGGCGGGGAACACTGAAGCTTTCTTT. This codes for CASSSRAGNTEAFF.

The chain recombines TRBV19 with TRBJ1-5; D uncertain. This CDR3 comprises 15 residues. V shed 7 bases and J shed 0 bases, with 13 bases lying between them. Germline CDR1 is LNHDA and CDR2 is SQIVND (reference sequence). Here the CDR3 reads CASTNGGDSNQPQHF. The CDR3 region has the DNA TGTGCCAGTACCAACGGAGGAGATAGCAATCAGCCCCAGCATTTT.

This chain joins TRBV28 and TRBJ1-2, with 10 bases fitting TRBD1. With V trimmed by 6 bases and J by 7 bases, 8 bases remained unmatched. In germline, CDR1 is MDHEN, CDR2 SYDVKM. This CDR3 has 14 residues. The CDR3 DNA is TGTGCCAGCAGCCTTGACAGGGGGCGAGCTGGCTACACCTTC. Translation gives CASSLDRGRAGYTF.

The J gene is TRBJ2-1, the V gene TRBV11-2; 16 nucleotides match TRBD2. This CDR3 comprises 16 residues. V gave up 5 bases and J gave up 13 bases; unmatched junction bases: 11. CDR1 and CDR2 (germline): SGHAT, FQNNGV. The CDR3 coding sequence is TGTGCCAGCAGCCCGGGGACTAGCGGGAGGGCCTGGGGCCAGTTCTTC. Translating it yields CASSPGTSGRAWGQFF.

The chain links TRBV15 to TRBJ2-4; 7 nucleotides match TRBD2. V trimming: 2 bases; J trimming: 0 bases; junction bases outside the gene matches: 7. Germline V gene lookup returns CDR1 LNHNV and CDR2 YYDKDF (reference sequence). The CDR3 extends over 17 amino acids. In nucleotides, the CDR3 is TGTGCCACCAGCAGACCGCCTAGCGGCTTAGCCAAAAACATTCAGTACTTC. Residues: CATSRPPSGLAKNIQYF.

This clone has a count of ten or more. V usage is TRBV3-1 (or the pseudogene TRBV3-2) and J usage is TRBJ1-2, with D perhaps matching TRBD1 (5 bases). CDR3 length: 14 amino acids. Germline CDR1 LGHDT, CDR2 YNNKEL (reference sequence). The V and J ends lost 2 bases and 8 bases respectively, with 15 bases between them. The CDR3 is CASSQFTGTYGYTF. The CDR3 DNA is TGTGCCAGCAGCCAATTCACGGGGACTTACGGCTACACCTTC.